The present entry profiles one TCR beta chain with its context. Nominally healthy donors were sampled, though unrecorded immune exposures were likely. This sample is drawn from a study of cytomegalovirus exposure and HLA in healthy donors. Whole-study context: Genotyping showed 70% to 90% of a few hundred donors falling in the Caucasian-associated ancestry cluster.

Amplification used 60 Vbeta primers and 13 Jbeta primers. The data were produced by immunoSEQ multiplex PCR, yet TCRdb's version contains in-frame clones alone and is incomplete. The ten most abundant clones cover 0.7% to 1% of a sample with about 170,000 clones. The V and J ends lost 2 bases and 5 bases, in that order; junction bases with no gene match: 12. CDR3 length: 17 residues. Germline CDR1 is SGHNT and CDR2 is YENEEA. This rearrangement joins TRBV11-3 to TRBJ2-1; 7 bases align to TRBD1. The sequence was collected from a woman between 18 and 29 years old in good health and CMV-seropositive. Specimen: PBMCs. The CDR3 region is CASSLIGGRAGNNEQFF. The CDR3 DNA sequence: TGTGCCAGCAGCTTAATAGGGGGCAGGGCAGGGAACAATGAGCAGTTCTTC.